Sequencing of this T cell receptor (beta chain) was carried out in a study of molecular identifiers for immune sequencing clone quantification. About the study: RNA from 20,000 or 100,000 naive CD8 cells was split five ways in replicates, with four sequenced. Whole-study findings and limits: Jurkat TCR RNA that was spiked in from one cell was reportedly detectable among roughly 1 million naive cells.

TCRdb reanalysed the PCR reads using MiXCR and keeps one entry per CDR3 protein. The sample yields approximately 100,000 distinct CDR3 sequences, roughly a third seen once. Note on this clonotype: The antigen is undetermined.

J was trimmed by 6 bases and V by 5 bases; bases with no gene match: 3. The CDR3 is made up of 12 amino acids. The rearrangement joins TRBV12-3 or TRBV12-4 to TRBJ1-1, with 7 bases fitting TRBD1. The TCR was taken from a human donor in good health. Some libraries in this study had Jurkat cell RNA spiked in. Sequencing input: naive CD8+ T cells from blood, with Jurkat cell RNA spiked in. Subset here: FACS-sorted CD8+CD4-CCR7+CD45RA+ naive T cells. The CDR3 sequence is CASSIGTAEAFF. CDR3 in DNA: TGTGCCAGCAGTATAGGGACAGCTGAAGCTTTCTTT.